This T cell receptor (beta chain) was documented in a study of vaccination effects on CD4 cells after COVID-19. At the level of the study: The median interval between the second dose and post-vaccine sampling was 72 days.

Whole-study findings and limits: Only 1 of 255 vaccine-induced clones from healthy vaccinees cross-reacted with common cold coronaviruses. The study found marked clonal contraction of infection- and vaccine-induced clones late after vaccination.

A remark on this clone: Its antigen is undetermined.

CD4+ T cells specific for antigen were expanded with viral peptide pools by the ViraFEST assay before sequencing. Isolating CD4+ T cells followed approximately 11 days of culture. The vaccine given was either BNT162b2 or mRNA-1273, in two doses. There are 15 residues in the CDR3. Per germline, CDR1 MGHRA and CDR2 YSYEKL. V dropped 3 bases and J dropped 3; count of bases not matched to a gene: 2. Using immunoSEQ multiplex PCR, the repertoire was profiled, and TCRdb retains in-frame clones only, with some absent. The profile shows 30,000 or so clones, less than 75% of them singletons. The source was CD4+ T cells from PBMCs cultured with HCoV-NL63 spike peptides, collected after COVID-19 vaccination. This TCR was recovered from a human donor who received a COVID-19 vaccine. This chain joins TRBV4-1 and TRBJ2-3; TRBD1 matches 11 bases. DNA for the CDR3: TGCGCCAGCAGCCAGGGGACAGGGGGAACAGATACGCAGTATTTT. Translated: CASSQGTGGTDTQYF.